Listed here are 4 T cell receptor beta chains from one sample, sequenced in a study of cytomegalovirus exposure and HLA in healthy donors. Use of 60 Vbeta and 13 Jbeta primers characterized the PCR. The protocol was immunoSEQ multiplex PCR, while the TCRdb copy is restricted to in-frame clones and leaves out a portion. This sample has 90,000 to 140,000 clones, with over 70% found just once. Sequencing was carried out using PBMCs. These receptors were obtained from a man aged 35 to 55 in good health and CMV-seronegative.

The chain joins TRBV7-9 to TRBJ2-5, with D perhaps TRBD2 (5 bases). In germline, CDR1 is SEHNR, CDR2 FQNEAQ (reference sequence). V was cut by 5 bases and J by 5 bases, with 21 bases left in between. This CDR3 is built from 16 residues. The CDR3 bases are TGTGCCAGCAGCGGACGGGCGGAGACGGGAAAGGAGACCCAGTACTTC. It specifies CASSGRAETGKETQYF.

The chain uses TRBV30 and TRBJ1-4; TRBD1 matches 8 bases. V gave up 2 bases and J gave up 2 bases; unmatched junction bases: 7. The CDR3 is 16 amino acids. The germline CDR1 and CDR2 sequences are GTSNPN and SVGIG (reference sequence). This chain's CDR3 is CAWSLKTGGTNEKLFF. As DNA, the CDR3 is TGTGCCTGGAGTCTGAAAACAGGGGGTACTAATGAAAAACTGTTTTTT. The variable domain in full, with the rest retrieved from reference TRBV30 and TRBJ1-4, is SQTIHQWPATLVQPVGSPLSLECTVEGTSNPNLYWYRQAAGRGLQLLFYSVGIGQISSEVPQNLSASRPQDRQFILSSKKLLLSDSGFYLCAWSLKTGGTNEKLFFGSGTQLSVL.

The chain recombines TRBV5-5 with TRBJ1-2, with 8 bases aligning to TRBD1. This CDR3 is 16 amino acids long. J lost 6 bases, V lost 4 bases, and 14 bases had no gene match. Germline loops: CDR1 SGHKS, CDR2 YYEKEE (reference sequence). For the CDR3, the DNA is TGTGCCAGCAGCCTGGATGGCAGGGGGCTATCCAATGGCTACACCTTC. It encodes CASSLDGRGLSNGYTF.

There are a few counts of this clone. The chain couples TRBV5-1 to TRBJ2-5; no firm D call. Trimming took 0 bases from V and 1 from J, leaving 4 bases between them. The CDR3 runs 13 residues. Germline lookup yields CDR1 SGHRS and CDR2 YFSETQ. Here the CDR3 DNA reads TGCGCCAGCAGCTTGGCCATCCAAGAGACCCAGTACTTC. Its protein is CASSLAIQETQYF.